This entry lists 27 T cell receptor beta chains sequenced from one sample in a study of CD8 T cells in ankylosing spondylitis (dated by TCRdb to about 2017). Preparation of the library involved 5' RACE. Sequencing took place on an Illumina HiSeq 2500. Clones were called with MiXCR by TCRdb after fastp trimmed the public reads at Q25, and only in-frame beta chains were retained. Identical CDR3 proteins give one entry, which carries the most common genes and DNA. The sample yields about 100,000 distinct CDR3 sequences; 24% were counted once. Roughly an eighth of the sample comes from the top ten. The specimen was synovial fluid, either unsorted or a sorted T cell fraction (not recorded which). The source of these receptors is a male donor with ankylosing spondylitis.

This clonotype was counted between two and nine times. The chain recombines TRBV11-3 with TRBJ2-6; D gene ambiguous. Germline lookup yields CDR1 SGHNT and CDR2 YENEEA. Trimming left V 1 base short and J 3 bases short, with 7 bases between. This CDR3 spans 15 amino acids. The CDR3 nucleotides read TGTGCCAGCAGCTTAGCTAGTTTTGGGGCCAACGTCCTGACTTTC. Translation gives CASSLASFGANVLTF.

This chain joins TRBV12-3 or TRBV12-4 and TRBJ1-4; D gene unclear. There are 14 residues in the CDR3. V shed 3 bases and J shed 8 bases, with 13 bases lying between them. CDR3 residues: CASSFGPDWEKLFF. In DNA, the CDR3 is TGTGCCAGCAGTTTTGGGCCCGATTGGGAAAAACTGTTTTTT.

The table lists this clonotype with many counts. CDR3 sequence reads: CASISWGRQETQYF. The CDR3 DNA is TGTGCCAGCATATCGTGGGGCAGACAAGAGACCCAGTACTTC. V usage is TRBV2 and J usage is TRBJ2-5, with D possibly matching TRBD1 (5 bases). CDR1 is SNHLY and CDR2 is FYNNEI in the germline V gene. The CDR3 is 14 residues long. Trimming left V 7 bases short and J 2 bases short, with 14 bases between.

The chain joins TRBV4-1 to TRBJ1-6; 7 nucleotides agree with TRBD1. The CDR3 is made up of 16 amino acids. Losses at the gene ends were 3 bases for V and 9 bases for J; bases not matched to a gene: 11. Germline CDR1 MGHRA, CDR2 YSYEKL. CDR3 sequence (DNA): TGCGCCAGCAGCCATGGGGGCCGGCAGGGGGGTTCACCCCTCCACTTT. It is translated as CASSHGGRQGGSPLHF.

CDR3 coding DNA: TGTGCCAGCTCACCTACAGCCTACGAGCAGTACTTC. Its translation: CASSPTAYEQYF. The J gene is TRBJ2-7, the V gene TRBV18; D unclear. V dropped 3 bases and J dropped 2 bases, with 5 bases sitting between them. The CDR3 totals 12 residues. Germline V gene data show CDR1 as KGHSH and CDR2 as LQKENI.

The rearrangement links TRBV20-1 to TRBJ1-1; tentatively, D is TRBD1 (6 bases). The CDR3 runs to 14 residues. Trimming stripped 5 bases from V and 0 bases from J, with 13 bases between. CDR1 DFQATT and CDR2 SNEGSKA come from the germline V gene (reference sequence). The CDR3 loop reads CSAYPRGLNTEAFF. The CDR3 DNA follows: TGCAGTGCTTACCCCAGGGGCTTGAACACTGAAGCTTTCTTT.

This clonotype was counted between two and nine times. The rearrangement uses TRBV4-1 and TRBJ2-3; a possible D gene is TRBD2 (6 bases). Germline values: CDR1 MGHRA, CDR2 YSYEKL. This CDR3 is built from 17 residues. Trimming removed 1 base from V and 8 bases from J, with 22 bases in between. The CDR3 spells CASSQVVERKAGITQYF. The CDR3 nucleotides are TGCGCCAGCAGCCAAGTTGTAGAGCGCAAGGCGGGGATTACGCAGTATTTT.

The rearrangement uses TRBV24-1 and TRBJ1-2, with 8 bases fitting TRBD1. Germline V gives CDR1 KGHDR, CDR2 SFDVKD. The junction had 10 bases not matched to a gene; V was cut back by 4 bases and J by 4 bases. The CDR3 loop spans 16 amino acids. The CDR3 here is CATSDQTGAGFYGYTF. The CDR3 DNA reads TGTGCCACCAGTGACCAGACAGGGGCGGGATTCTATGGCTACACCTTC.

The J gene is TRBJ2-2, the V gene TRBV20-1; 13 bases are shared with TRBD2. The CDR3 loop spans 15 amino acids. Germline CDR1 DFQATT, CDR2 SNEGSKA (reference sequence). The ends lost 6 bases at V and 4 bases at J; junction bases unmatched: 5. CDR3 nucleotides: TGCAGTGCACAGACTAGCGGGGGGTTCACCGGGGAGCTGTTTTTT. Translating gives CSAQTSGGFTGELFF.

In this sample, this clonotype turned up a few times. This chain links TRBV20-1 with TRBJ2-7; a weak D match, TRBD2 (5 bases). CDR3 length equals 13 residues. V lost 6 bases and J 2 bases, leaving 14 bases between the germline ends. The germline V gene encodes CDR1 DFQATT and CDR2 SNEGSKA (reference sequence). The CDR3 coding sequence is TGCAGTGCCGCGGGTTTGCTCACCTACGAGCAGTACTTC. It yields the protein CSAAGLLTYEQYF.

The J gene is TRBJ1-2, the V gene TRBV2; D may be TRBD1 (6 bases). Germline CDR1 and CDR2: SNHLY and FYNNEI. V lost 11 bases and J lost 8, with 21 bases in between. The CDR3 contains 13 residues. CDR3 DNA: TGTGCCGCAACTATCGGGGGGGCGCGCGGCTACACCTTC. Protein sequence: CAATIGGARGYTF.

This clonotype was seen more than once but under ten times. The genes are TRBV20-1 and TRBJ2-3; TRBD2 matches 14 bases. Germline V gene data show CDR1 as DFQATT and CDR2 as SNEGSKA (reference sequence). V dropped 3 bases and J dropped 5; count of bases not matched to a gene: 4. This CDR3 spans 15 amino acids. CDR3 bases: TGCAGTGCTAGCTCCGGGACTAGCGGGAGAGATACGCAGTATTTT. Protein: CSASSGTSGRDTQYF.

This clonotype was seen a few times. This chain joins TRBV5-4 and TRBJ2-3; 13 positions agree with TRBD2. V gave up 4 bases and J gave up 4 bases; unmatched junction bases: 3. This CDR3 spans 15 amino acids. CDR1 is SGHNT, CDR2 YYREEE, per germline (reference sequence). In DNA form, the CDR3 reads TGTGCCAGCAGCCGGACTAGCGGGAGTGCAGATACGCAGTATTTT. Protein: CASSRTSGSADTQYF.

This clonotype was seen a few times. The chain employs TRBV20-1 and TRBJ1-5; TRBD1 might be the D (5 bases). In germline, CDR1 is DFQATT, CDR2 SNEGSKA (reference sequence). The CDR3 is 15 residues long. V was cut by 3 bases and J by 3 bases, with 15 bases left in between. CDR3 region: CSARRDSRDNQPQHF. DNA of the CDR3: TGCAGTGCTAGGAGGGACTCCCGAGACAATCAGCCCCAGCATTTT.

V usage is TRBV12-3 or TRBV12-4 and J usage is TRBJ1-1; D uncertain. The germline V and J ends were trimmed by 3 bases and 8 bases, with 7 bases remaining between them. This CDR3 is 11 amino acids long. In DNA form, the CDR3 reads TGTGCCAGCAGTTTTGGGAGGGAAGCTTTCTTT. Translated, it gives CASSFGREAFF.

V usage is TRBV7-9 and J usage is TRBJ2-2, with a possible D match to TRBD2 (5 bases). Germline CDR1 SEHNR, CDR2 FQNEAQ (reference sequence). This CDR3 spans 12 amino acids. DNA of the CDR3: TGTGCGGCCGAAGAGGGTCCCGGGGAGCTGTTTTTT. Translation: CAAEEGPGELFF.

The genes are TRBV28 and TRBJ1-2; 7 bases align to TRBD1. Germline loops: CDR1 MDHEN, CDR2 SYDVKM. J gave up 5 bases and V 5 bases, and 2 bases lay outside the gene matches. This CDR3 comprises 12 residues. The CDR3 sequence: CASSPRGYGYTF. The CDR3 coding sequence is TGTGCCAGCAGTCCCAGGGGGTATGGCTACACCTTC.

Only a few counts were recorded for this clonotype. This sequence joins TRBV19 and TRBJ2-7, with a tentative D call TRBD2 (5 bases). V gave up 6 bases and J gave up 5 bases, with 17 bases separating them. There are 14 residues in the CDR3. CDR1 LNHDA and CDR2 SQIVND come from the germline V gene (reference sequence). The CDR3 is CASSKRAILDEQYF. CDR3 coding DNA: TGTGCCAGTAGCAAGAGGGCAATCCTCGACGAGCAGTACTTC. The full variable domain, with the rest looked up from reference TRBV19 and TRBJ2-7, is DGGITQSPKYLFRKEGQNVTLSCEQNLNHDAMYWYRQDPGQGLRLIYYSQIVNDFQKGDIAEGYSVSREKKESFPLTVTSAQKNPTAFYLCASSKRAILDEQYFGPGTRLTVT.

There are a few counts of this clonotype. The rearrangement uses TRBV11-3 and TRBJ2-1; TRBD1 or TRBD2 may be the D gene (5 bases each). The CDR3 is 13 residues long. Trimming left V 6 bases short and J 6 bases short, with 12 bases between. CDR1 and CDR2 (germline): SGHNT, YENEEA. This CDR3 is CASSYGTRNEQFF. In nucleotides, the CDR3 is TGTGCCAGCAGTTACGGGACGCGCAATGAGCAGTTCTTC.

There are a few counts of this clonotype. The J gene is TRBJ2-1, the V gene TRBV20-1; 10 bases match TRBD2. The length of the CDR3 is 13 residues. The germline V gene encodes CDR1 DFQATT and CDR2 SNEGSKA (reference sequence). Trimming cost V 3 bases and J 10 bases; bases outside gene matches: 6. For the CDR3, the DNA is TGCAGTGCTAGTCTAGCGGGAGAAGGGGAGCAGTTCTTC. Translating gives CSASLAGEGEQFF.

This clonotype ranks as medium-sized (0.01 to 0.1%). This chain joins TRBV20-1 and TRBJ2-4, with D maybe TRBD2 (5 bases). The CDR3 runs to 16 residues. The V end was cut by 0 bases, the J end by 4 bases, with 16 bases between. Germline CDR1 reads DFQATT; CDR2 reads SNEGSKA (reference sequence). CDR3: CSARDSPTIGKNIQYF. The CDR3 nucleotides are TGCAGTGCTAGAGATTCCCCGACTATTGGGAAAAACATTCAGTACTTC.

J is TRBJ1-2 and V is TRBV10-3; possible D gene TRBD1, 5 bases. The V and J ends lost 3 bases and 4 bases respectively, with 12 bases between them. The CDR3 sequence is 14 residues long. Germline V CDR1 and CDR2: ENHRY, SYGVKD. This CDR3 is CAISETSGGYGYTF. CDR3 DNA: TGTGCCATCAGTGAAACGTCGGGGGGCTATGGCTACACCTTC.

In its sample, this clonotype was seen a few times. This chain uses TRBV7-2 with TRBJ2-1, with TRBD2 identical over 7 bases. The CDR3 sequence is 15 residues long. Looked up from germline, CDR1 is SGHTA and CDR2 is FQGNSA. V lost 5 bases and J lost 2; bases outside the gene matches: 6. The CDR3 loop reads CASSPGTTTYNEQFF. CDR3 bases: TGTGCCAGCAGCCCAGGGACTACCACCTACAATGAGCAGTTCTTC.

V gene TRBV29-1 combines with J gene TRBJ1-5, with no clear D. Germline V gives CDR1 SQVTM, CDR2 ANQGSEA. This CDR3 has 13 amino acids. Trimming took 4 bases from V and 9 from J, leaving 16 bases between them. The CDR3 DNA reads TGCAGCGTTGCCCTGAGATCCCCGGGGCCCCAGCATTTT. Translated, it gives CSVALRSPGPQHF.

The chain has TRBV4-1 and TRBJ2-3; TRBD1 or TRBD2 may be the D gene (5 bases each). This CDR3 has 17 amino acids. The germline gives CDR1 MGHRA, CDR2 YSYEKL. Deletions cut 0 bases from V and 0 bases from J, with 13 bases between. Here the CDR3 DNA reads TGCGCCAGCAGCCAAGAGAGTCCGTGGGGGAGCACAGATACGCAGTATTTT. Translating gives CASSQESPWGSTDTQYF.

This clonotype has more than one count but fewer than ten. V usage is TRBV5-1 and J usage is TRBJ2-2; D possibly corresponds to TRBD1 (5 bases). Looked up from germline, CDR1 is SGHRS and CDR2 is YFSETQ. Trimming took off 4 bases at V and 5 bases at J, with 12 bases between the two ends. CDR3 length equals 14 residues. The CDR3: CASSPLDSTGELFF. The CDR3 bases are TGCGCCAGCAGCCCCCTCGACAGTACCGGGGAGCTGTTTTTT.

This clonotype was seen repeatedly, ten times or more. The rearrangement links TRBV11-2 to TRBJ2-3; maybe TRBD2 (6 bases). The germline CDR1 and CDR2 sequences are SGHAT and FQNNGV. This CDR3 has 15 residues. Trimming removed 6 bases at V and 1 base at J, with 14 bases between. The CDR3 nucleotides read TGTGCCAGCAGAGCCGTTAGCGGTGGCACAGATACGCAGTATTTT. Translated: CASRAVSGGTDTQYF. The complete variable domain, with remaining parts taken from reference TRBV11-2 and TRBJ2-3, reads EAGVAQSPRYKIIEKRQSVAFWCNPISGHATLYWYQQILGQGPKLLIQFQNNGVVDDSQLPKDRFSAERLKGVDSTLKIQPAKLEDSAVYLCASRAVSGGTDTQYFGPGTRLTVL.